The present T cell receptor (beta chain) was sequenced within a study of human T cells and chemical hapten exposure. Each cDNA molecule in the library carried unique molecular identifiers. TCRdb re-analysed the RACE reads in MiXCR, keeping a single row per CDR3 protein. The sample records about 70,000 distinct CDR3 sequences, more than 8% being singletons. Time point: patch test 1, 2 weeks after DPC sensitization. Treatment meaning: therapeutic diphenylcyclopropenone sensitization with weekly scalp DPC. Participating donors were patients with alopecia, aged 18 to 70 years, considered appropriate candidates for DPC. Comments on this clonotype: As yet, its antigen is unknown.

Regarding the study as a whole: Unchanged with DPC sensitization were TCRs above 1 in 1000 frequency. Expanded TCRs produced significantly more large CDR3 similarity clusters than controls did.

Per germline, CDR1 LNHDA and CDR2 SQIVND (reference sequence). Trimming took 1 base from V and 2 from J, leaving 12 bases between them. The CDR3 is 15 residues long. Here the sequenced sample was whole blood, taken in connection with sensitization to the hapten diphenylcyclopropenone (DPC). The gene calls are TRBV19 and TRBJ2-7; the D is unclear. The TCR originated in a middle-aged woman with alopecia areata. Some clones in this sample may be carry-over from other donors' samples. As DNA, the CDR3 is TGTGCCAGTAGTATAGCAGGCCGGACGACCTACGAGCAGTACTTC. Encoded protein: CASSIAGRTTYEQYF.